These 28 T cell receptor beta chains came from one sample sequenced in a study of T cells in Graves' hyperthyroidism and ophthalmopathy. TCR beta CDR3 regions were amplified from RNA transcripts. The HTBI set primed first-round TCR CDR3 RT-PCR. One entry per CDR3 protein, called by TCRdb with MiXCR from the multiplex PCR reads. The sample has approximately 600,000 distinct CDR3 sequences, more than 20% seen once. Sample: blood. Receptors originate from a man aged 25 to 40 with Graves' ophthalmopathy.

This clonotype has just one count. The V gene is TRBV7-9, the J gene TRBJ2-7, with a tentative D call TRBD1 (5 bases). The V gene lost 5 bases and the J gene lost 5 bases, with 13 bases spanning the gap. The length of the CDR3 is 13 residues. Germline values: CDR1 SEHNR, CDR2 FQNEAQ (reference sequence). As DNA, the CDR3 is TGTGCCAGCAGCCTCGGACAACGCGACGAGCAGTACTTC. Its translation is CASSLGQRDEQYF.

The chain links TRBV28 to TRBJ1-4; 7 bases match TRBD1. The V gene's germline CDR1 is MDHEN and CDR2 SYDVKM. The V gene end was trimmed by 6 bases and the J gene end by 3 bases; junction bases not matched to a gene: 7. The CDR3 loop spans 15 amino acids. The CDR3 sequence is CASSPDREANEKLFF. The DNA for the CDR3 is TGTGCCAGCAGCCCTGACAGGGAAGCTAATGAAAAACTGTTTTTT.

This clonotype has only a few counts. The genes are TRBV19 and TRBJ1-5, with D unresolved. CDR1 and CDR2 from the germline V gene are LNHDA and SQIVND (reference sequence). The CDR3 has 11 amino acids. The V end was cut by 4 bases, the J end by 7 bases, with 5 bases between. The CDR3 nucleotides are TGTGCCAGTAGTAACGGGCAGCCCCAGCATTTT. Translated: CASSNGQPQHF.

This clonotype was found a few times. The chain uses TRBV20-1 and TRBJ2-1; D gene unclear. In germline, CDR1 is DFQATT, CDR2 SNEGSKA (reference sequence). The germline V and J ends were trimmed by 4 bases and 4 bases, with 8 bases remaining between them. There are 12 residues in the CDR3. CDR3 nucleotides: TGCAGTGCTAAACGGAATTACAATGAGCAGTTCTTC. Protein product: CSAKRNYNEQFF.

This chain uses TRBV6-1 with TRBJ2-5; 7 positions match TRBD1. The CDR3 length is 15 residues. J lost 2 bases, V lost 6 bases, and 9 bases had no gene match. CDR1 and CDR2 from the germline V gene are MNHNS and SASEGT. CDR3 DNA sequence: TGTGCCAGCAGGACTCAGCCGGGACAGCAAGAGACCCAGTACTTC. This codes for CASRTQPGQQETQYF.

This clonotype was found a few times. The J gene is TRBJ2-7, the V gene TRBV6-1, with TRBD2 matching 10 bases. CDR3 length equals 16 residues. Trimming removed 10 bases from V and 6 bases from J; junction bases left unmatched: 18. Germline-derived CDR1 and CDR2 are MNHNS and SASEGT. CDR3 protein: CAIKLGSSGSGGEQYF. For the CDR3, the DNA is TGTGCCATCAAACTGGGATCTAGCGGGAGCGGGGGCGAGCAGTACTTC.

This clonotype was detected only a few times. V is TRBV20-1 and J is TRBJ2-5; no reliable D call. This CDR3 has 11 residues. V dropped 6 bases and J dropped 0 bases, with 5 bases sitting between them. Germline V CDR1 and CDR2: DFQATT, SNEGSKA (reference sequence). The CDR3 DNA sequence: TGCAGTGCGGCGTACCAAGAGACCCAGTACTTC. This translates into CSAAYQETQYF.

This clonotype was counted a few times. The CDR3 sequence: CASSIPGVAGANTGELFF. The CDR3 coding sequence is TGTGCCAGTAGTATCCCCGGGGTAGCGGGCGCGAACACCGGGGAGCTGTTTTTT. The chain uses TRBV19 and TRBJ2-2, with 7 positions matching TRBD2. The V and J ends lost 3 bases and 0 bases, in that order; junction bases with no gene match: 10. There are 18 residues in the CDR3. The V gene's germline CDR1 is LNHDA and CDR2 SQIVND (reference sequence).

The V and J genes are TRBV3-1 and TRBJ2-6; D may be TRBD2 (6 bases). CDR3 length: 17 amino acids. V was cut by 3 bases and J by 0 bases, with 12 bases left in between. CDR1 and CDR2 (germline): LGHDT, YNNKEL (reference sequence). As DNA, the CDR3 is TGTGCCAGCAGCCACGGCGGGGCCAACTCTGGGGCCAACGTCCTGACTTTC. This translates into CASSHGGANSGANVLTF.

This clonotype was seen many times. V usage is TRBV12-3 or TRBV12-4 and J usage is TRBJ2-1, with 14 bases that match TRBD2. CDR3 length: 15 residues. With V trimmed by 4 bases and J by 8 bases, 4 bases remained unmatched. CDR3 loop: CASSWTSGGWDEQFF. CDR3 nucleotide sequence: TGTGCCAGCAGTTGGACTAGCGGGGGGTGGGATGAGCAGTTCTTC.

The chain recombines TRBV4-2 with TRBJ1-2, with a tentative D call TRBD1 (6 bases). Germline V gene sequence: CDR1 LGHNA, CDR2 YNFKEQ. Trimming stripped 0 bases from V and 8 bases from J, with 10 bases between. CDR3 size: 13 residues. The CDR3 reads CASSQEQGRGYTF. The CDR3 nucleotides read TGTGCCAGCAGCCAAGAACAGGGTCGGGGCTACACCTTC.

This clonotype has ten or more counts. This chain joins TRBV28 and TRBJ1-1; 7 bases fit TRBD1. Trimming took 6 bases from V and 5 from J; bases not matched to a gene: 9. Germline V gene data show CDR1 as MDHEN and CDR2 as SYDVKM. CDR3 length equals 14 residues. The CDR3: CASRVVTRGTEAFF. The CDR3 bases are TGTGCCAGCAGAGTCGTCACCAGGGGGACTGAAGCTTTCTTT.

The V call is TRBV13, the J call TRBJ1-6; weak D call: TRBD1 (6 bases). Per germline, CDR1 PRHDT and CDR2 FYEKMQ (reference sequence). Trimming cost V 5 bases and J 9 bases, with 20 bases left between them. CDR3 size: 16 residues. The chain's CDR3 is CASSPGGGDPSSPLHF. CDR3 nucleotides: TGTGCCAGCAGCCCCGGGGGCGGGGATCCTAGTTCACCCCTCCACTTT.

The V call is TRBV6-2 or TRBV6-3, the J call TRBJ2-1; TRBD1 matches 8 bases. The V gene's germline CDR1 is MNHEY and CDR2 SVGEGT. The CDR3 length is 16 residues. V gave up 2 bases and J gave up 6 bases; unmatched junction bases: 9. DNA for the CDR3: TGTGCCAGCAGTTACATGGACAGGGTCTACAGCAATGAGCAGTTCTTC. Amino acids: CASSYMDRVYSNEQFF.

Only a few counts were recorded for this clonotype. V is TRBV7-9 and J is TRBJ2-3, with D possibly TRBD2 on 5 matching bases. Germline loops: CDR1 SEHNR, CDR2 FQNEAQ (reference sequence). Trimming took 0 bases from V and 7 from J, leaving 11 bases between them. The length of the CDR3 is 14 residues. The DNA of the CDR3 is TGTGCCAGCAGCTTAGCCGGGATTGGGTATACGCAGTATTTT. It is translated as CASSLAGIGYTQYF.

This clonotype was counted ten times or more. DNA for the CDR3: TGCAGTGCTAGTGTCAGCAATCAGCCCCAGCATTTT. Its translation is CSASVSNQPQHF. The J gene is TRBJ1-5, the V gene TRBV20-1; D not resolved. This CDR3 region has 12 residues. Germline V CDR1 and CDR2: DFQATT, SNEGSKA (reference sequence). Trimming removed 3 bases at V and 1 base at J, with 4 bases between.

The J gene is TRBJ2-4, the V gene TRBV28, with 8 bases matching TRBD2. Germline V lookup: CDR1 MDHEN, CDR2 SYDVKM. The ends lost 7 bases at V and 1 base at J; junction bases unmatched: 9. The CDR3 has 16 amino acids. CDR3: CASIPSAGVAKNIQYF. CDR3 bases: TGTGCCAGCATCCCCTCAGCGGGGGTGGCCAAAAACATTCAGTACTTC.

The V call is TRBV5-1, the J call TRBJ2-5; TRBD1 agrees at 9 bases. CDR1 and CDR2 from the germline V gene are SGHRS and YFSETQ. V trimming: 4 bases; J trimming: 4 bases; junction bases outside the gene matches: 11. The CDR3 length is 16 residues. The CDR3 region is CASSKTGTGNGETQYF. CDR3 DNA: TGCGCCAGCAGCAAAACCGGGACAGGGAATGGAGAGACCCAGTACTTC.

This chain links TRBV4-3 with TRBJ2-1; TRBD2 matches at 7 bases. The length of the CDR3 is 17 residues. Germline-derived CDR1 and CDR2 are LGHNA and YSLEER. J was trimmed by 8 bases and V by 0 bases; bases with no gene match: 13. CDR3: CASSQDRGGPGIDEQFF. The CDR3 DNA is TGCGCCAGCAGCCAAGATCGGGGAGGGCCGGGTATTGATGAGCAGTTCTTC.

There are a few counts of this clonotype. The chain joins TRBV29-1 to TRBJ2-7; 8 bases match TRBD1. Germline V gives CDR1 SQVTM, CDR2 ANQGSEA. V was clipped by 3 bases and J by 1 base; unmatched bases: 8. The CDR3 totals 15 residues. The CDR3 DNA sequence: TGCAGCGTTGAGGCAGGGGGCCTCTGGTCCTACGAGCAGTACTTC. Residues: CSVEAGGLWSYEQYF.

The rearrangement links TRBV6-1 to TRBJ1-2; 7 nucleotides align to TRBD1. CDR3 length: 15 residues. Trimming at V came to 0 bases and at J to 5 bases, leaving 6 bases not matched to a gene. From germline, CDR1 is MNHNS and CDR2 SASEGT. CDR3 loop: CASSEADREPYGYTF. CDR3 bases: TGTGCCAGCAGTGAAGCCGACAGGGAACCATATGGCTACACCTTC.

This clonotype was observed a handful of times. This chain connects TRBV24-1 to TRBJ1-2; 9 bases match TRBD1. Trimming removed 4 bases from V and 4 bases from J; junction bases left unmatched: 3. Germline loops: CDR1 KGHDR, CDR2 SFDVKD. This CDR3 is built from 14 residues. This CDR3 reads CATSEGTGFYGYTF. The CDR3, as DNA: TGTGCCACCAGTGAGGGGACAGGGTTCTATGGCTACACCTTC.

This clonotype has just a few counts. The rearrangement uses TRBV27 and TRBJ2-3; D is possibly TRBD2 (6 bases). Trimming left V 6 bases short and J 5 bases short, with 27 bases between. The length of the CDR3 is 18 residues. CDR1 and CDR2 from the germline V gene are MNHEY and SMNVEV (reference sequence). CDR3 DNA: TGTGCCAGCAGGTCCAGTGGGGCTAGCGATGTCCAAGTAGATACGCAGTATTTT. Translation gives CASRSSGASDVQVDTQYF.

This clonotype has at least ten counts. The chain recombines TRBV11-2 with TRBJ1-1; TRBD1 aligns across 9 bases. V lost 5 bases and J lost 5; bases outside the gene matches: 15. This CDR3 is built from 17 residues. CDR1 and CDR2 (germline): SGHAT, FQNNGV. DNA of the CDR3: TGTGCCAGCAGCCCTGTCCCGGGACAGGGTGCGGGGACTGAAGCTTTCTTT. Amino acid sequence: CASSPVPGQGAGTEAFF.

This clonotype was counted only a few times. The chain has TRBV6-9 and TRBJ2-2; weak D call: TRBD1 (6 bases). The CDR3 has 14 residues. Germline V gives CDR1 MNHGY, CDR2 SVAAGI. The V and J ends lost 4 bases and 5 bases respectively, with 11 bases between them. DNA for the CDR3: TGTGCCAGCAGTTTCTCAGGGGTAACCGGGGAGCTGTTTTTT. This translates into CASSFSGVTGELFF.

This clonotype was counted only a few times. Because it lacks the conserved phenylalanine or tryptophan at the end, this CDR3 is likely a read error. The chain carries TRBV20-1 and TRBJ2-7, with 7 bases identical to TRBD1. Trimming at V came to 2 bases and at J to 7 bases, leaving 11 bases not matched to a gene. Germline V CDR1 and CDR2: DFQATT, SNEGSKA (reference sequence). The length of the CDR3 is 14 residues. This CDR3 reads CSARKGQVASEQYL. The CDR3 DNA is TGCAGTGCTAGAAAAGGACAGGTGGCATCGGAGCAGTACCTC.

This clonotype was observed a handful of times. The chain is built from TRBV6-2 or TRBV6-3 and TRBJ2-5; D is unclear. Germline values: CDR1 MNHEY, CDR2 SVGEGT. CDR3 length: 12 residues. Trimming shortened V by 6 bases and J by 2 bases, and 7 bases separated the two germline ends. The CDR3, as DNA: TGTGCCAGCAGGCCTGAGCAAGAGACCCAGTACTTC. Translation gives CASRPEQETQYF.

The CDR3 region is CASSPGLAGSAGELFF. Here the CDR3 DNA reads TGTGCCAGCAGTCCGGGACTAGCGGGATCTGCCGGGGAGCTGTTTTTT. The chain links TRBV6-1 to TRBJ2-2; TRBD2 matches at 13 bases. The CDR3 covers 16 residues. Germline lookup yields CDR1 MNHNS and CDR2 SASEGT. With 5 bases clipped from V and 6 bases from J, the junction kept 6 bases outside the gene matches.